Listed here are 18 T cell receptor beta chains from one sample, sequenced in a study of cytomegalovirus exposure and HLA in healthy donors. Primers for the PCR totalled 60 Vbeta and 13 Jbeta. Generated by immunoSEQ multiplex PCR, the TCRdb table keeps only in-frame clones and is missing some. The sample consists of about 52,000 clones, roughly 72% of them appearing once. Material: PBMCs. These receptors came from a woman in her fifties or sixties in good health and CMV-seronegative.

Written as DNA, the CDR3 is TGCGCCAGCATAACAGGCAACAATCAGCCCCAGCATTTT. Its translation is CASITGNNQPQHF. The chain combines TRBV10-1 with TRBJ1-5; perhaps TRBD1 as D (5 bases). The CDR3 extends over 13 amino acids. CDR1 WNHNN and CDR2 SYGVQD come from the germline V gene (reference sequence). Trimming shortened V by 7 bases and J by 3 bases, and 10 bases separated the two germline ends.

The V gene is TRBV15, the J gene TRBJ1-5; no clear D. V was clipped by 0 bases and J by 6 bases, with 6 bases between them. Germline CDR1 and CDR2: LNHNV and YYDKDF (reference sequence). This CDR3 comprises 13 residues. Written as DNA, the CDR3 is TGTGCCACCAGCAGAGAAGGAGGTCAGCCCCAGCATTTT. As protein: CATSREGGQPQHF.

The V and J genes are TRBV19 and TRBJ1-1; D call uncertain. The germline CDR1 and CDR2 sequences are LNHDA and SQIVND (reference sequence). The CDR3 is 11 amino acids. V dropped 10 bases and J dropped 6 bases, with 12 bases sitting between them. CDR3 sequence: CAIHRGAEAFF. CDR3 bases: TGTGCCATCCACCGGGGTGCTGAAGCTTTCTTT. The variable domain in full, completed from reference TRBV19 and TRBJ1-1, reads DGGITQSPKYLFRKEGQNVTLSCEQNLNHDAMYWYRQDPGQGLRLIYYSQIVNDFQKGDIAEGYSVSREKKESFPLTVTSAQKNPTAFYLCAIHRGAEAFFGQGTRLTVV.

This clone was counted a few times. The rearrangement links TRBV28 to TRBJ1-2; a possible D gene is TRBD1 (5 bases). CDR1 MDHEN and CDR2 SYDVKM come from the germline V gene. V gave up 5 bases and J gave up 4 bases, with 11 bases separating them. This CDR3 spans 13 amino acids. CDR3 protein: CASSEQDIYGYTF. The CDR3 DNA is TGTGCCAGCAGTGAACAGGACATCTATGGCTACACCTTC.

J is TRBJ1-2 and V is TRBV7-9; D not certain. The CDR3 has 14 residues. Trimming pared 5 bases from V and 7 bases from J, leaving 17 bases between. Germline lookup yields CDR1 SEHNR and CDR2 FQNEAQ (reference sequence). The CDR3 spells CASSPDLAPGGYTF. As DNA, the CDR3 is TGTGCCAGCAGCCCGGACCTAGCTCCCGGTGGCTACACCTTC.

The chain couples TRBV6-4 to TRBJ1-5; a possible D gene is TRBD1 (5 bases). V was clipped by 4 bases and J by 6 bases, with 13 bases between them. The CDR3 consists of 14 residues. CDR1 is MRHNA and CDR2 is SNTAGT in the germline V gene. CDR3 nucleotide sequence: TGTGCCAGCAGTGCCACGAGGGGAGGTCAGCCCCAGCATTTT. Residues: CASSATRGGQPQHF.

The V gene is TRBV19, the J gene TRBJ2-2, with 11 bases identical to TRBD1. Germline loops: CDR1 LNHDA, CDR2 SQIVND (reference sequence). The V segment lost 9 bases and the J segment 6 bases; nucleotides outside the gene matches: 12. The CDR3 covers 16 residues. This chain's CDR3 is CASSDTGTGGPGELFF. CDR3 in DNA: TGTGCCAGCAGTGACACCGGGACAGGGGGTCCCGGGGAGCTGTTTTTT.

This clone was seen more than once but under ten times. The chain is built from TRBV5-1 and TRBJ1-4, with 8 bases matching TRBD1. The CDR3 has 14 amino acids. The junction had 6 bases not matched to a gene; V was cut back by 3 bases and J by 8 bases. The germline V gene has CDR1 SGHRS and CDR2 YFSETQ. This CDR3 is CASSSQGASEKLFF. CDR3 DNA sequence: TGCGCCAGCAGCTCCCAGGGGGCGAGCGAAAAACTGTTTTTT.

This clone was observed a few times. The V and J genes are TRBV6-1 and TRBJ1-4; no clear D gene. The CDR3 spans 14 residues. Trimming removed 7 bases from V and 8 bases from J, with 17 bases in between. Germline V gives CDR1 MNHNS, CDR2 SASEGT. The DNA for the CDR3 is TGTGCCAGCATTCTGTCGTGGGGAGGGGAAAAACTGTTTTTT. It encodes CASILSWGGEKLFF.

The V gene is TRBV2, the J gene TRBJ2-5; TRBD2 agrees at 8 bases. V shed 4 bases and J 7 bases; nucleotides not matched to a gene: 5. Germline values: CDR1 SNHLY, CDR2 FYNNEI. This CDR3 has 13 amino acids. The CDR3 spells CASSVGREGTQYF. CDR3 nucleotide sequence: TGTGCCAGCAGTGTGGGACGGGAGGGGACCCAGTACTTC.

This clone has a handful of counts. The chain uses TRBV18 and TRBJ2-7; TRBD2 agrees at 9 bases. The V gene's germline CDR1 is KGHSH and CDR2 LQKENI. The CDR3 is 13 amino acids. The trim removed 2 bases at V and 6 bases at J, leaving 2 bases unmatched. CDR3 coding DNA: TGTGCCAGCTCACCAGGGACTAGCTCCGAGCAGTACTTC. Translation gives CASSPGTSSEQYF.

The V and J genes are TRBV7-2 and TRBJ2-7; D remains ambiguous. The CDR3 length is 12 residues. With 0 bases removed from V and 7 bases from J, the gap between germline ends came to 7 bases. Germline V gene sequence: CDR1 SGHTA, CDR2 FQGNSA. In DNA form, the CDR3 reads TGTGCCAGCAGCTTAGCTTCTCGTGAGCAGTACTTC. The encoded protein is CASSLASREQYF.

The CDR3 reads CASTIHPLSRNTEAFF. The CDR3 DNA reads TGTGCCAGCACCATACACCCCTTAAGTCGGAACACTGAAGCTTTCTTT. The rearrangement links TRBV6-6 to TRBJ1-1; D not certain. Germline V gene sequence: CDR1 MNHNY, CDR2 SVGAGI (reference sequence). This CDR3 is built from 16 residues. The V gene lost 7 bases and the J gene lost 1 base, with 19 bases spanning the gap.

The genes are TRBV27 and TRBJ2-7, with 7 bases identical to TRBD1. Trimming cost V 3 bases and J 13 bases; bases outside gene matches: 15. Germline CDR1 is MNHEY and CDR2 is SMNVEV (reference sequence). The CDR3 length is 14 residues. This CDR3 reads CASSFPPGTVSFYF. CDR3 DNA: TGTGCCAGCAGTTTCCCCCCGGGGACAGTCTCTTTTTACTTC.

DNA for the CDR3: TGTGCCAGCAGCGGGACTAGCGGCACAGATACGCAGTATTTT. As protein: CASSGTSGTDTQYF. V gene TRBV5-4 combines with J gene TRBJ2-3; 10 bases are a match to TRBD2. Germline values: CDR1 SGHNT, CDR2 YYREEE (reference sequence). This CDR3 region has 14 residues. V was clipped by 4 bases and J by 1 base; unmatched bases: 0. Complete variable domain (other parts from reference TRBV5-4 and TRBJ2-3): ETGVTQSPTHLIKTRGQQVTLRCSSQSGHNTVSWYQQALGQGPQFIFQYYREEENGRGNFPPRFSGLQFPNYSSELNVNALELDDSALYLCASSGTSGTDTQYFGPGTRLTVL.

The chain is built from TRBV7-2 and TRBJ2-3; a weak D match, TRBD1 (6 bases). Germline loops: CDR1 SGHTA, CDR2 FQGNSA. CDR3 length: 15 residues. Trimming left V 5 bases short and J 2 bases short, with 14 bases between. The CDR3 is CASSPVTGITDTQYF. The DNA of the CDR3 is TGTGCCAGCAGCCCAGTCACAGGGATCACAGATACGCAGTATTTT.

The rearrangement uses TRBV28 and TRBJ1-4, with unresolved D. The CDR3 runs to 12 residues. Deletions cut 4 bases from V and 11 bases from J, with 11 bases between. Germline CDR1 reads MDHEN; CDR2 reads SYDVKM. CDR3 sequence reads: CASSWGERKLFF. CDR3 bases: TGTGCCAGCAGTTGGGGAGAGAGGAAACTGTTTTTT. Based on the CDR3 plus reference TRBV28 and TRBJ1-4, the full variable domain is DVKVTQSSRYLVKRTGEKVFLECVQDMDHENMFWYRQDPGLGLRLIYFSYDVKMKEKGDIPEGYSVSREKKERFSLILESASTNQTSMYLCASSWGERKLFFGSGTQLSVL.

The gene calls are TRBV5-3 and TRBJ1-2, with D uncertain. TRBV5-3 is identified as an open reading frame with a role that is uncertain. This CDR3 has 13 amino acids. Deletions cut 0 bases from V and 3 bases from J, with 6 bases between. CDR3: CARSLGLHYGYTF. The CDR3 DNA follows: TGTGCCAGAAGCTTGGGACTCCACTATGGCTACACCTTC.